This is a list of T cell receptor beta chains from one sample in a study of T-cell memory formation after mild COVID-19. Each CDR3 protein is one row after TCRdb ran MiXCR on the 5' RACE reads. The sample carries approximately 490,000 distinct CDR3 sequences, approximately 20% recorded once. Sequenced: PBMCs or a T cell subset sorted from them (not recorded which). The receptors were gathered from an adult woman who had mild COVID-19 (a few samples of this study predate the infection). Cell type and time point are not known. The CDR3 runs from the conserved cysteine through the conserved F or W. A D gene is named only where the DNA matches it firmly. Not every row has a clone size; where given, it reads once, few, many or a size class.

CSATSIAGGLRDTQYF | TGCAGTGCTACAAGCATAGCGGGAGGGCTCAGGGATACGCAGTATTTT | - | TRBV20-1 | TRBD2 | TRBJ2-3
CASSPRDTRSYNEQFF | TGTGCCAGCAGCCCCAGGGACACGAGATCCTACAATGAGCAGTTCTTC | few | TRBV7-9 | - | TRBJ2-1
CSARDLRGGGYEQYF | TGCAGTGCTAGAGATTTGAGAGGGGGCGGCTACGAGCAGTACTTC | few | TRBV20-1 | TRBD1 | TRBJ2-7
CASSRSLSGGQQFF | TGTGCCAGCAGCCGCAGTCTCTCAGGGGGACAGCAGTTCTTC | - | TRBV12-3/TRBV12-4 | TRBD1 | TRBJ2-1
CASSFPSGVTDTQYF | TGTGCCAGCAGTTTCCCTAGCGGGGTAACAGATACGCAGTATTTT | - | TRBV6-6 | TRBD2 | TRBJ2-3
CASSFFNSDNEQFF | TGTGCCAGCAGTTTTTTCAACTCTGACAATGAGCAGTTCTTC | - | TRBV28 | - | TRBJ2-1
CSVGHGGIYNEQFF | TGCAGCGTGGGGCATGGAGGAATCTACAATGAGCAGTTCTTC | - | TRBV29-1 | - | TRBJ2-1
CASCLQEGNEQFF | TGTGCCAGCTGCCTACAAGAGGGTAATGAGCAGTTCTTC | few | TRBV6-5 | - | TRBJ2-1
CASSQRLSATINEKLFF | TGTGCCAGCAGCCAAAGGCTCTCGGCTACGATTAATGAAAAACTGTTTTTT | few | TRBV3-1 | - | TRBJ1-4
CASSPSDRGQYGYTF | TGTGCCAGCTCACCCTCCGACAGGGGGCAATATGGCTACACCTTC | - | TRBV18 | TRBD1 | TRBJ1-2
CASSPPSSSGSYF | TGTGCCAGCTCACCACCGTCATCGTCTGGATCGTATTTT | few | TRBV18 | - | TRBJ2-3
CASNSWGRTGDGNTIYF | TGTGCCAGCAACTCCTGGGGGAGGACAGGGGATGGAAACACCATATATTTT | - | TRBV7-9 | TRBD1 | TRBJ1-3
CASSSSGGNTEAFF | TGTGCCAGCAGCTCGTCGGGAGGGAACACTGAAGCTTTCTTT | - | TRBV7-9 | - | TRBJ1-1
CASSKVNGGELFF | TGTGCCAGCAGCAAAGTCAATGGCGGGGAGCTGTTTTTT | few | TRBV21-1 | - | TRBJ2-2
CASSLTGGRGDTQYF | TGCGCCAGCAGCTTGACCGGGGGCAGGGGAGATACGCAGTATTTT | few | TRBV5-1 | - | TRBJ2-3
CASSPQDRATEAFF | TGTGCCAGCAGCCCCCAGGACAGGGCCACTGAAGCTTTCTTT | few | TRBV9 | TRBD1 | TRBJ1-1
CASSFTVNEKLFF | TGTGCCAGCAGCTTCACAGTTAATGAAAAACTGTTTTTT | - | TRBV7-2 | - | TRBJ1-4
CSARAWAGRTDTEAFF | TGCAGTGCTAGAGCTTGGGCGGGTCGTACCGACACTGAAGCTTTCTTT | many | TRBV20-1 | - | TRBJ1-1
CASKRTDSNQPQHF | TGTGCCAGCAAGCGGACAGATAGCAATCAGCCCCAGCATTTT | - | TRBV2 | - | TRBJ1-5
CASSPGFETGGFRSSYEQYF | TGCGCCAGCAGCCCGGGATTTGAGACAGGGGGCTTTAGGAGCTCCTACGAGCAGTACTTC | - | TRBV5-1 | TRBD1 | TRBJ2-7
CASSLLSGYLGTEAFF | TGTGCCAGCAGCTTACTATCAGGGTATCTGGGAACTGAAGCTTTCTTT | - | TRBV7-9 | - | TRBJ1-1
CASSKAGGIGGSVRFDEQFF | TGTGCCAGCAGTAAGGCCGGGGGGATCGGCGGGAGTGTTCGGTTCGATGAGCAGTTCTTC | - | TRBV11-2 | TRBD2 | TRBJ2-1
CRGVNGADPPDTQYF | TGCAGAGGGGTTAATGGGGCGGATCCCCCAGATACGCAGTATTTT | - | TRBV20-1 | - | TRBJ2-3
CASRKQGLEDTIYF | TGCGCCAGCAGAAAACAGGGACTAGAGGACACCATATATTTT | few | TRBV5-1 | - | TRBJ1-3
CASSSPGRGYTF | TGTGCCAGCAGTTCCCCCGGGCGCGGCTACACCTTC | - | TRBV6-5 | - | TRBJ1-2
CASSSLAGAADTQYF | TGTGCCAGCAGCTCACTAGCGGGGGCTGCAGATACGCAGTATTTT | few | TRBV7-8 | TRBD2 | TRBJ2-3
CASSEAGDRIIGHQPQHF | TGTGCCAGCAGTGAAGCGGGGGACAGGATAATCGGGCATCAGCCCCAGCATTTT | - | TRBV6-1 | TRBD1 | TRBJ1-5
CASSHSTGPSSYEQYF | TGTGCCAGCAGCCACTCGACAGGGCCGAGCTCCTACGAGCAGTACTTC | few | TRBV7-8 | TRBD1 | TRBJ2-7
CASSRRRDNTEAFF | TGCGCCAGCAGCCGCCGTCGGGATAACACTGAAGCTTTCTTT | many | TRBV4-1 | - | TRBJ1-1
CASSSGPLEAFF | TGTGCCAGCAGTTCCGGACCCCTTGAAGCTTTCTTT | few | TRBV27 | - | TRBJ1-1
CASSLAGRYTEAFF | TGTGCCAGCAGTTTAGCAGGGAGATACACTGAAGCTTTCTTT | - | TRBV12-3/TRBV12-4 | - | TRBJ1-1
CASRQWGDNDNEQFF | TGTGCCAGCAGGCAATGGGGGGACAACGACAATGAGCAGTTCTTC | few | TRBV6-4 | - | TRBJ2-1
CASSSPGLPYEQYF | TGTGCCAGCAGTTCCCCGGGACTCCCCTACGAGCAGTACTTC | - | TRBV12-3/TRBV12-4 | - | TRBJ2-7
CASSSDSTYEQYF | TGTGCCAGCAGTTCGGACAGCACCTACGAGCAGTACTTC | - | TRBV6-5 | - | TRBJ2-7
CASSQDDPNRIPNYGYTF | TGCGCCAGCAGCCAAGACGACCCGAACAGAATCCCTAACTATGGCTACACCTTC | - | TRBV4-1 | - | TRBJ1-2
CASSYSSVSSTDTQYF | TGTGCCAGCAGTTACTCGTCTGTTTCTAGCACAGATACGCAGTATTTT | - | TRBV6-6 | - | TRBJ2-3
CASRDRGAENTEAFF | TGTGCCAGCCGGGACAGGGGGGCGGAGAACACTGAAGCTTTCTTT | - | TRBV6-8 | TRBD1 | TRBJ1-1
CASSRGGGGEAFF | TGTGCCAGCAGCCGGGGCGGAGGGGGTGAAGCTTTCTTT | - | TRBV12-3/TRBV12-4 | - | TRBJ1-1
CASSLLSGTASYGYTF | TGTGCCAGCAGCTTACTTTCCGGGACAGCAAGCTATGGCTACACCTTC | few | TRBV7-2 | TRBD1 | TRBJ1-2
CASIQGPEETQYF | TGTGCCAGCATCCAAGGTCCAGAAGAGACCCAGTACTTC | - | TRBV7-2 | - | TRBJ2-5
CAWSVAGGGASGNTIYF | TGTGCCTGGAGTGTAGCTGGAGGGGGGGCCTCTGGAAACACCATATATTTT | few | TRBV30 | - | TRBJ1-3
CASSLTPGTGGNEQFF | TGTGCCAGCAGCTTGACCCCCGGGACAGGGGGAAATGAGCAGTTCTTC | - | TRBV5-5 | TRBD1 | TRBJ2-1
CASSQDQYSSTEAFF | TGCGCCAGCAGCCAAGATCAGTACTCGAGTACTGAAGCTTTCTTT | - | TRBV4-3 | - | TRBJ1-1
CASSLTGLSGNTIYF | TGTGCCAGCAGTCTCACAGGCCTCTCTGGAAACACCATATATTTT | few | TRBV12-3/TRBV12-4 | - | TRBJ1-3
CASSPSGIAGRGNEQFF | TGTGCCAGCAGCCCCTCGGGGATAGCGGGAAGGGGCAATGAGCAGTTCTTC | few | TRBV4-2 | TRBD2 | TRBJ2-1
CASSLGSPDTQYF | TGTGCCAGCAGTTTGGGATCTCCAGATACGCAGTATTTT | few | TRBV12-3/TRBV12-4 | - | TRBJ2-3
CASSPVGFSAQHF | TGTGCCAGCAGCCCTGTGGGGTTCTCAGCCCAGCATTTT | - | TRBV12-3/TRBV12-4 | - | TRBJ1-5
CASSWDGAYNEQFF | TGTGCCAGCAGTTGGGATGGAGCTTACAATGAGCAGTTCTTC | - | TRBV12-3/TRBV12-4 | - | TRBJ2-1
CASSGLAGGFYNEQFF | TGTGCCAGCAGCGGACTGGCGGGAGGGTTTTACAATGAGCAGTTCTTC | - | TRBV9 | TRBD2 | TRBJ2-1
CASSTVTQETQYF | TGTGCCAGCTCCACAGTGACCCAAGAGACCCAGTACTTC | few | TRBV7-9 | - | TRBJ2-5
CASSLDRAGGYGYTF | TGTGCCAGCAGCTTAGATAGGGCAGGCGGTTATGGCTACACCTTC | few | TRBV7-9 | - | TRBJ1-2
CASSGGGELFF | TGTGCCAGCAGTGGAGGCGGGGAGCTGTTTTTT | many | TRBV25-1 | - | TRBJ2-2
CASSYIDTQYF | TGTGCCAGCAGTTACATAGATACGCAGTATTTT | - | TRBV6-2/TRBV6-3 | - | TRBJ2-3
CASSRGPGRAPGSNTQYF | TGTGCCAGCAGCCGAGGCCCCGGTCGAGCCCCCGGGAGCAATACGCAGTATTTT | - | TRBV7-3 | - | TRBJ2-3
CASSPTGQGSTDTQYF | TGTGCCAGCTCACCAACTGGACAGGGTAGCACAGATACGCAGTATTTT | - | TRBV18 | TRBD1 | TRBJ2-3
CASSLEGNRNQPQHF | TGCGCCAGCAGCTTGGAAGGGAATCGGAATCAGCCCCAGCATTTT | few | TRBV5-1 | - | TRBJ1-5
CASRPQGWTEAFF | TGTGCCAGCAGACCTCAGGGGTGGACTGAAGCTTTCTTT | - | TRBV28 | - | TRBJ1-1
CASSLRTTSGGAGETQYF | TGTGCCAGCAGCTTGAGGACGACTAGCGGGGGGGCCGGGGAGACCCAGTACTTC | few | TRBV5-6 | TRBD2 | TRBJ2-5
CASSADPGESYEQYF | TGTGCCAGCAGCGCCGACCCAGGGGAGTCCTACGAGCAGTACTTC | few | TRBV9 | - | TRBJ2-7
CASSIAGGTREQFF | TGTGCCAGCAGCATAGCGGGGGGCACTCGGGAGCAGTTCTTC | - | TRBV9 | TRBD2 | TRBJ2-1